Detailed here is one TCR beta chain. The source of the sample is a study of control samples from healthy donors and cancer patients. Clones were read by immunoSEQ multiplex PCR, and TCRdb kept only the in-frame ones, dropping some. The data show about 25,000 clones, approximately 85% seen once. This CDR3 has 15 residues. Germline values: CDR1 PRHDT, CDR2 FYEKMQ (reference sequence). The V gene end was trimmed by 4 bases and the J gene end by 6 bases; junction bases not matched to a gene: 4. The chain joins TRBV13 to TRBJ2-3; 13 bases map to TRBD2. Sequencing used PBMCs. The sequence derives from a woman in her sixties or seventies with head and neck cancer. CDR3 sequence reads: CASSSRLAGGDTQYF. DNA for the CDR3: TGTGCCAGCAGCTCCAGACTAGCGGGGGGCGATACGCAGTATTTT.